This T cell receptor (beta chain) was profiled in a study of cytomegalovirus exposure and HLA in healthy donors. Overall study findings and caveats: The authors later linked a missense DCLRE1C variant to TCR beta V- and J-gene trimming. It was taken for granted in presence/absence analyses that sequencing depth across donors was roughly uniform. Later, TCR association rates were found to vary by HLA locus, highest for DRB1 and lowest for HLA-C. Most TCR beta V segments were productive about 87% or about 30% of the time in an earlier analysis.

This clone was recorded a few times. What it recognizes is unknown. Germline assignment: CDR1 KGHSH and CDR2 LQKENI. Trimming took 5 bases from V and 3 from J; bases not matched to a gene: 6. The CDR3 extends over 14 amino acids. Amplification used 60 Vbeta primers and 13 Jbeta primers. Sequenced by immunoSEQ multiplex PCR; TCRdb stores in-frame clones only, minus some. The sample consists of approximately 150,000 clones, about 65% of them appearing once. Sequences were obtained from PBMCs. The clonotype comes from a woman younger than 30 in good health and CMV-seropositive. The rearrangement joins TRBV18 to TRBJ1-2, with TRBD1 identical over 7 bases. CDR3 loop: CASSVGQEYYGYTF. The CDR3 nucleotides are TGTGCCAGCTCAGTTGGACAGGAGTACTATGGCTACACCTTC. Combining the CDR3 with reference TRBV18 and TRBJ1-2 gives the whole variable domain NAGVMQNPRHLVRRRGQEARLRCSPMKGHSHVYWYRQLPEEGLKFMVYLQKENIIDESGMPKERFSAEFPKEGPSILRIQQVVRGDSAAYFCASSVGQEYYGYTFGSGTRLTVV.